A selection of T cell receptor beta chains follows, all from one sample in a study of blood T cell repertoires in COVID-19. Assay used: immunoSEQ multiplex PCR; TCRdb lists only in-frame clones, some missing. This table holds over 95,000 clones, 81% found once. Sample: peripheral blood. All receptors derive from a man aged 50 or older with acute or convalescent COVID-19. The CDR3 runs from the conserved cysteine through the conserved F or W. Each record gives: V gene, D gene, clone size, CDR3 length, J gene, CDR3 DNA, CDR3 protein. A D gene is named only where the DNA matches it firmly. Rows may omit the clone size; those that give it use once, few, many or a size class.

TRBV18	.	.	13	TRBJ2-1	TGTGCCAGCTCACCCCGTAGCGTCAATGAGCAGTTCTTC	CASSPRSVNEQFF
TRBV11-2	.	few	15	TRBJ1-3	TGTGCCAGCAGCTTAGTTGGGCCAGGATTAAACACCATATATTTT	CASSLVGPGLNTIYF
TRBV6-5	TRBD1	few	13	TRBJ1-6	TGTGCCAGCAGTACAGGGGGCGGGTCACCCCTCCACTTT	CASSTGGGSPLHF
TRBV18	TRBD1	.	13	TRBJ2-7	TGTGCCAGCTCATCTGGACAGGGGGCGATGCAGTACTTC	CASSSGQGAMQYF
TRBV24-1	.	.	12	TRBJ2-2	TGTGCCACCAGTGATTCCAGCGGGGAGCTGTTTTTT	CATSDSSGELFF
TRBV12-3/TRBV12-4	.	.	13	TRBJ2-1	TGTGCCAGCACCCCCGGCAGGGCTGGTGAGCAGTTCTTC	CASTPGRAGEQFF
TRBV30	TRBD1	.	14	TRBJ1-6	TGTGCCTGGGAGGGGACAGGGCGTAATTCACCCCTCCACTTT	CAWEGTGRNSPLHF
TRBV6-6	.	.	14	TRBJ1-5	TGTGCCAGCATAGGAGGTAATAGCAATCAGCCCCAGCATTTT	CASIGGNSNQPQHF
TRBV6-5	.	.	13	TRBJ1-4	TGTGCCAGCAGACCCGGACAGAATGAAAAACTGTTTTTT	CASRPGQNEKLFF
TRBV24-1	TRBD1	.	15	TRBJ1-4	TGTGCCACCAGTGATTCTCGACAGGGAGGTGAAAAACTGTTTTTT	CATSDSRQGGEKLFF
TRBV3-1/TRBV3-2	TRBD1	.	14	TRBJ1-5	TGTGCCAGCAGCCCCGGGACAGGGGTTCAGCCCCAGCATTTT	CASSPGTGVQPQHF
TRBV5-1	TRBD1	.	16	TRBJ2-3	TGCGCCAGCAGCCCCACCGTCGGACAGGGTACAGATACGCAGTATTTT	CASSPTVGQGTDTQYF
TRBV9	.	.	15	TRBJ1-3	TGTGCCAGCAGCGCCGTGGACAGCTCTGGAAACACCATATATTTT	CASSAVDSSGNTIYF
TRBV15	.	.	15	TRBJ2-1	TGTGCCACCAGCACCACTAGCCTGGGTCCCAATGAGCAGTTCTTC	CATSTTSLGPNEQFF
TRBV7-6	.	.	11	TRBJ1-1	TGTGCCAGCAGCTTAGAGGAGGAAGCTTTCTTT	CASSLEEEAFF
TRBV6-5	TRBD1	.	16	TRBJ2-3	TGTGCCAGCAGTTACCTCGGGCAGGGGGCCGCAGATACGCAGTATTTT	CASSYLGQGAADTQYF
TRBV18	.	few	14	TRBJ1-1	TGTGCCAGCTCACCACCCTCAGGGAACACTGAAGCTTTCTTT	CASSPPSGNTEAFF
TRBV2	.	.	14	TRBJ1-1	TGTGCCAGCACTACCCCGGGGGGTAATGCTCGAGCTTTCTTT	CASTTPGGNARAFF
TRBV2	.	.	15	TRBJ2-2	TGTGCCAGCAGTGAAAGGGGCTTCGGCACCGGGGAGCTGTTTTTT	CASSERGFGTGELFF
TRBV15	.	.	17	TRBJ1-1	TGTGCCACCAGCAGAGATAAAACCCAGGGTCTGGGCACTGAAGCTTTCTTT	CATSRDKTQGLGTEAFF
TRBV2	.	.	15	TRBJ1-6	TGTGCCAGCAGTGAAGGGGCCGGTTTTAATTCACCCCTCCACTTT	CASSEGAGFNSPLHF
TRBV3-1/TRBV3-2	TRBD1	.	14	TRBJ1-2	TGTGCCAGCAGCCGGTGGACAGGGGACTATGGCTACACCTTC	CASSRWTGDYGYTF